These T cell receptor beta chains were read from a single sample in a study of blood T cell repertoires in COVID-19. Sequencing used immunoSEQ multiplex PCR; TCRdb keeps in-frame clones, though not all of them. The data contain under 150,000 clones, approximately 90% of them singletons. The material sequenced was peripheral blood. Receptors originate from a woman in her forties or fifties with acute or convalescent COVID-19. CDR3s include the opening cysteine and the closing phenylalanine or tryptophan. The size field is filled for only some rows; it gives once, few, many or a size class.

16,TRBJ1-1,few,TRBV2,CASSSRTGRPNTEAFF
12,TRBJ2-3,once,TRBV29-1,CSVRGRGDTQYF
14,TRBJ2-7,-,TRBV7-2,CASSSLTSGYEQYF
14,TRBJ1-5,few,TRBV24-1,CATSDGQGIQPQHF
17,TRBJ2-3,once,TRBV18,CASSHTHDGGGTDTQYF
14,TRBJ1-5,-,TRBV5-5,CASSLAGGNQPQHF
16,TRBJ2-7,-,TRBV4-1,CASSQRLAGESYEQYF
13,TRBJ2-7,-,TRBV15,CATSRGTGNEQYF
12,TRBJ2-7,-,TRBV6-1,CASSLTGDEQYF
14,TRBJ1-1,-,TRBV4-1,CASTSTGGETEAFF
14,TRBJ1-1,-,TRBV5-1,CASSFGIRAPEAFF
16,TRBJ2-1,-,TRBV24-1,CATSDPWTGGRNEQFF